The 10 T cell receptor beta chains below were found in one sample sequenced in a study of T cells after yellow fever vaccination. TCRdb re-called the 5' RACE reads through MiXCR, storing one row per CDR3 protein. Among some 320,000 distinct CDR3 sequences listed, over 8.5% were seen once. The material sequenced was CD4+ T cells sorted from PBMCs, taken 45 days after the yellow fever booster vaccination. The receptors shown here come from a man aged 18 to 35 who received the YFV17D yellow fever vaccine.

This clonotype occurred many times. The chain joins TRBV12-3 or TRBV12-4 to TRBJ2-5; D not resolved. V was cut by 3 bases and J by 2 bases, with 7 bases left in between. The CDR3 runs 13 residues. In DNA form, the CDR3 reads TGTGCCAGCAGTTTGCTAGGGCAAGAGACCCAGTACTTC. It encodes CASSLLGQETQYF.

The sample holds many counts of this clonotype. V is TRBV29-1 and J is TRBJ2-3, with D possibly being TRBD1 or TRBD2 (5 bases each). Trimming removed 6 bases from V and 2 bases from J, with 6 bases in between. The CDR3 is made up of 11 amino acids. Germline-derived CDR1 and CDR2 are SQVTM and ANQGSEA. The CDR3 sequence: CSVGTTDTQYF. The CDR3 DNA reads as TGCAGCGTGGGGACCACAGATACGCAGTATTTT.

This clonotype was found many times. The chain combines TRBV7-2 with TRBJ2-3, with a tentative D call TRBD2 (7 bases). The CDR3 is made up of 14 amino acids. V lost 5 bases to trimming and J lost 7 bases, with 16 bases between them. The germline gives CDR1 SGHTA, CDR2 FQGNSA. This CDR3 is CASSPMGGLHTQYF. The CDR3 DNA sequence: TGTGCCAGCAGCCCAATGGGGGGGCTCCATACGCAGTATTTT.

A few counts support this clonotype. The chain combines TRBV6-2 or TRBV6-3 with TRBJ2-1; D may be TRBD2 (5 bases). V lost 1 base, J lost 2 bases, and 12 bases lay in between. Germline loops: CDR1 MNHEY, CDR2 SVGEGT. The CDR3 has 16 residues. Written as DNA, the CDR3 is TGTGCCAGCAGTTACTTGGGAGCGTTTCCCTACAATGAGCAGTTCTTC. It translates to CASSYLGAFPYNEQFF.

J is TRBJ2-3 and V is TRBV4-3; 7 nucleotides line up with TRBD2. The J segment lost 1 base and the V segment lost 0 bases, leaving 4 bases of the junction unmatched. The CDR3 has 16 amino acids. Germline V gives CDR1 LGHNA, CDR2 YSLEER. CDR3 region: CASSQDRDYGTDTQYF. CDR3 bases: TGCGCCAGCAGCCAAGATCGGGACTATGGCACAGATACGCAGTATTTT.

The CDR3 loop is CASTFGGPTDTQYF. The DNA of the CDR3 is TGTGCCAGCACGTTCGGAGGGCCCACAGATACGCAGTATTTT. This chain links TRBV2 with TRBJ2-3, with TRBD2 as a possible D gene (6 bases). Trimming left V 7 bases short and J 2 bases short, with 13 bases between. The V gene's germline CDR1 is SNHLY and CDR2 FYNNEI. This CDR3 is 14 amino acids long.

This clonotype has only a few counts. The V gene is TRBV5-1, the J gene TRBJ1-1; D gene ambiguous. The length of the CDR3 is 14 residues. Trimming took 3 bases from V and 4 from J, leaving 13 bases between them. The germline CDR1 and CDR2 sequences are SGHRS and YFSETQ. DNA for the CDR3: TGCGCCAGCAGCTGGCTACCCGCTGCCACTGAAGCTTTCTTT. Residues: CASSWLPAATEAFF.

A few counts support this clonotype. The chain joins TRBV7-2 to TRBJ2-7, with D unclear. Germline V gives CDR1 SGHTA, CDR2 FQGNSA. V lost 0 bases, J lost 6 bases, and 9 bases lay in between. The CDR3 runs to 13 residues. The CDR3: CASSLAERSEQYF. The CDR3 nucleotides are TGTGCCAGCAGCTTAGCGGAACGGAGCGAGCAGTACTTC.

This clonotype was observed at least ten times. The V gene is TRBV9, the J gene TRBJ2-3; TRBD2 matches 12 bases. Germline V gene sequence: CDR1 SGDLS, CDR2 YYNGEE. This CDR3 is built from 16 residues. With 0 bases clipped from V and 1 base from J, the junction kept 0 bases outside the gene matches. The CDR3 coding sequence is TGTGCCAGCAGCGTAGGACTAGCGGGGGGCACAGATACGCAGTATTTT. Translated: CASSVGLAGGTDTQYF.

This clonotype was counted once. The chain has TRBV12-3 or TRBV12-4 and TRBJ1-3; tentatively, D is TRBD1 (6 bases). The CDR3 extends over 16 amino acids. Trimming removed 2 bases at V and 0 bases at J, with 11 bases between. CDR3 sequence reads: CASSLQGQNSGNTIYF. CDR3 nucleotides: TGTGCCAGCAGTTTACAGGGGCAGAACTCTGGAAACACCATATATTTT.